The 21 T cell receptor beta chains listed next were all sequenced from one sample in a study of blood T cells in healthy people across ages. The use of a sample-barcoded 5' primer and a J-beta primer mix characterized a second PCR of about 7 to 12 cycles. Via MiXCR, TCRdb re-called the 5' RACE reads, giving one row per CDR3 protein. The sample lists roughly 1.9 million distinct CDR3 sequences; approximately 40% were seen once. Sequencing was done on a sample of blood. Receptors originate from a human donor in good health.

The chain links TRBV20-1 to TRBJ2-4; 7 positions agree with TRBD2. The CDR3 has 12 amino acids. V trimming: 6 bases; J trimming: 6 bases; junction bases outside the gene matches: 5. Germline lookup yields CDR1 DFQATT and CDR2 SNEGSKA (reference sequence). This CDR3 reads CSAAGVTNIQYF. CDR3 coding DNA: TGCAGTGCCGCGGGAGTTACAAACATTCAGTACTTC.

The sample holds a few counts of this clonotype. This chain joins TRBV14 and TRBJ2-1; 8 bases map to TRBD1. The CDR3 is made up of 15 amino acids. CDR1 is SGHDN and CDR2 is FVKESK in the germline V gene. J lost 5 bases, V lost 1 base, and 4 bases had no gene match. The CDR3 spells CASSQVRGLHNEQFF. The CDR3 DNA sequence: TGTGCCAGCAGCCAAGTCAGGGGGCTCCACAATGAGCAGTTCTTC.

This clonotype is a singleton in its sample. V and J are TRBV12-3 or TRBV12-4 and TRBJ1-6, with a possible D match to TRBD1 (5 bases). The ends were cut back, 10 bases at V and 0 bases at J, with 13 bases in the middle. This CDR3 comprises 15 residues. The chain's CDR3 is CAIKTARSYNSPLHF. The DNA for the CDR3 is TGTGCCATCAAGACAGCTCGCTCCTATAATTCACCCCTCCACTTT.

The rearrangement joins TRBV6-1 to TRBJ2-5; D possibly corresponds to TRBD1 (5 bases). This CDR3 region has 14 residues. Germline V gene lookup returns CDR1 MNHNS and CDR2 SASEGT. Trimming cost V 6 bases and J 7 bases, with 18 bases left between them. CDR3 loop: CASSARRQLLTQYF. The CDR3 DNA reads TGTGCCAGCAGCGCCCGGAGACAGCTTTTGACCCAGTACTTC.

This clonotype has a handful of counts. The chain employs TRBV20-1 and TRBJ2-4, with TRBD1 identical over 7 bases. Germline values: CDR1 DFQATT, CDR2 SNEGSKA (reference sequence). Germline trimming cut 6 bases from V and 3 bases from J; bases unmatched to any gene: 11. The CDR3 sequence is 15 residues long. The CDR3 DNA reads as TGCAGTGCCGTTCAAATGACAGGGATCAAAAACATTCAGTACTTC. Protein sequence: CSAVQMTGIKNIQYF.

The CDR3 region is CASSQVGDSKDTGELFF. For the CDR3, the DNA is TGTGCCAGCAGCCAAGTTGGAGACTCAAAAGACACCGGGGAGCTGTTTTTT. The rearrangement uses TRBV4-2 and TRBJ2-2, with D unclear. V was pared by 1 base and J by 3 bases, with 15 bases between. Germline CDR1 reads LGHNA; CDR2 reads YNFKEQ. The CDR3 contains 17 residues.

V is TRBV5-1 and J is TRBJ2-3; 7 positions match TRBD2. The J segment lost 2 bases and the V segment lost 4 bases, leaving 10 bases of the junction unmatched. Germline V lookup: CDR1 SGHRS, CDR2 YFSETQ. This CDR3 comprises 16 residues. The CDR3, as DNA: TGCGCCAGCAGCCCGACCTCAGCGGGGCTCACAGATACGCAGTATTTT. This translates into CASSPTSAGLTDTQYF. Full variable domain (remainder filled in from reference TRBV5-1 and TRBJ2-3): KAGVTQTPRYLIKTRGQQVTLSCSPISGHRSVSWYQQTPGQGLQFLFEYFSETQRNKGNFPGRFSGRQFSNSRSEMNVSTLELGDSALYLCASSPTSAGLTDTQYFGPGTRLTVL.

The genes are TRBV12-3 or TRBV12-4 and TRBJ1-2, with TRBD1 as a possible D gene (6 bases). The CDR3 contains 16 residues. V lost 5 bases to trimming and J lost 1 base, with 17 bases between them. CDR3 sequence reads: CASSPGPGHRNYGYTF. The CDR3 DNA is TGTGCCAGCAGTCCTGGGCCGGGACATCGTAACTATGGCTACACCTTC.

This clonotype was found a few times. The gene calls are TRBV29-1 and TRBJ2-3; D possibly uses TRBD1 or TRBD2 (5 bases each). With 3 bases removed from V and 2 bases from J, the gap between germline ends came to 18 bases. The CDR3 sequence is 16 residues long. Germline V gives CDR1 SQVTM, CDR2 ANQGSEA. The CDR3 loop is CSVEGVGRKNTDTQYF. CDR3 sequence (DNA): TGCAGCGTTGAGGGGGTGGGCAGGAAGAACACAGATACGCAGTATTTT.

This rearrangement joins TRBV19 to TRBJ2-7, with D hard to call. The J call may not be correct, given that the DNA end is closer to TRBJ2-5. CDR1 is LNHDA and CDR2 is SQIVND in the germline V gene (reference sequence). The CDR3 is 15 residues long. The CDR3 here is CASSWCLPLGETQYF. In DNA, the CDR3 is TGTGCCAGTAGTTGGTGTCTACCGCTGGGGGAGACCCAGTACTTC.

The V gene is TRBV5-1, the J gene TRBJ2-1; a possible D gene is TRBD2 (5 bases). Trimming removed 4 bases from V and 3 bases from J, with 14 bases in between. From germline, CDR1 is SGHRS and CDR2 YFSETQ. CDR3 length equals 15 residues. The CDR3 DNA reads TGCGCCAGCAGCCACCGGGATGTGATCTACAATGAGCAGTTCTTC. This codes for CASSHRDVIYNEQFF.

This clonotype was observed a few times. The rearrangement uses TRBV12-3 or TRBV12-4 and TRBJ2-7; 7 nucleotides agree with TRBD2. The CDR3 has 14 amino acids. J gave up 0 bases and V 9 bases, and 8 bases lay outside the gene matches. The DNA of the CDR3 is TGTGCCAGTAAAAGCGGGGTGAGCTCCTACGAGCAGTACTTC. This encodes CASKSGVSSYEQYF.

In DNA form, the CDR3 reads TGTGCCAGCAGCACTTGGGCCGACAGTTTTGGCTACACCTTC. It yields the protein CASSTWADSFGYTF. The chain has TRBV7-9 and TRBJ1-2; a weak D match, TRBD1 (5 bases). The CDR3 loop spans 14 amino acids. CDR1 and CDR2 (germline): SEHNR, FQNEAQ (reference sequence). The V gene lost 5 bases and the J gene lost 7 bases, with 17 bases spanning the gap.

The CDR3 reads CATSGGASYEQYF. In DNA form, the CDR3 reads TGTGCCACCAGCGGGGGGGCCTCCTACGAGCAGTACTTC. The chain couples TRBV24-1 to TRBJ2-7; 8 bases align to TRBD2. The V segment lost 7 bases and the J segment 0 bases; nucleotides outside the gene matches: 1. Germline V CDR1 and CDR2: KGHDR, SFDVKD. The CDR3 loop spans 13 amino acids.

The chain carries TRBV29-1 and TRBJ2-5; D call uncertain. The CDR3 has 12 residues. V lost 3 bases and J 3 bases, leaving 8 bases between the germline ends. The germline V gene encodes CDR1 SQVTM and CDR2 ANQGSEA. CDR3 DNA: TGCAGCGTTGACCCAAGGGAAGAGACCCAGTACTTC. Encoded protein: CSVDPREETQYF.

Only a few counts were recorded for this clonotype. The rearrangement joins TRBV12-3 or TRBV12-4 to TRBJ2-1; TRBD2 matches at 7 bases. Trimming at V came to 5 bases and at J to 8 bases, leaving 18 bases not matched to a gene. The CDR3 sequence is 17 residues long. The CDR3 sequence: CASSPWLRAGVRYEQFF. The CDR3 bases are TGTGCCAGCAGTCCGTGGCTCAGGGCGGGGGTTCGCTATGAGCAGTTCTTC.

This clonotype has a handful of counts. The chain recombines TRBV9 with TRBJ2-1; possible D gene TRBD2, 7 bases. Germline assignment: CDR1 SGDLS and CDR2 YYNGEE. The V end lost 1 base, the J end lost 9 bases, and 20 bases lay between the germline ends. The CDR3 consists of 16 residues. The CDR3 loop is CASSVSLGAGAGEQFF. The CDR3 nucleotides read TGTGCCAGCAGCGTAAGTCTTGGGGCGGGGGCAGGTGAGCAGTTCTTC. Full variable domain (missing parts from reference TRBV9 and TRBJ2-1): DSGVTQTPKHLITATGQRVTLRCSPRSGDLSVYWYQQSLDQGLQFLIQYYNGEERAKGNILERFSAQQFPDLHSELNLSSLELGDSALYFCASSVSLGAGAGEQFFGPGTRLTVL.

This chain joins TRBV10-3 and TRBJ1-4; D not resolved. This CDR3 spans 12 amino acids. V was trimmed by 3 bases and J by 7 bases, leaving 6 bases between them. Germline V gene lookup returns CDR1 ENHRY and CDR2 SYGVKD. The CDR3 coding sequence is TGTGCCATCAGTGAATGGGGTGAAAAACTGTTTTTT. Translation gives CAISEWGEKLFF.

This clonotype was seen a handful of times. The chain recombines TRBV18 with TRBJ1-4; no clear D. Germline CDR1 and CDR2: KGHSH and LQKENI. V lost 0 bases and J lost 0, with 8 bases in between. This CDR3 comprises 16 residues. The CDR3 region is CASSPPTSATNEKLFF. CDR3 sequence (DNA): TGTGCCAGCTCACCACCGACATCTGCAACTAATGAAAAACTGTTTTTT.

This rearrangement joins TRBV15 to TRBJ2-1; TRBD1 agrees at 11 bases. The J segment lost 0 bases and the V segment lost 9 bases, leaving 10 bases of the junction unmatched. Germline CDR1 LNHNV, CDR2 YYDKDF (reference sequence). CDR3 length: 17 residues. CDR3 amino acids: CATQTGTGGNSYNEQFF. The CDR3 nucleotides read TGTGCCACGCAAACCGGGACAGGGGGAAACTCCTACAATGAGCAGTTCTTC.

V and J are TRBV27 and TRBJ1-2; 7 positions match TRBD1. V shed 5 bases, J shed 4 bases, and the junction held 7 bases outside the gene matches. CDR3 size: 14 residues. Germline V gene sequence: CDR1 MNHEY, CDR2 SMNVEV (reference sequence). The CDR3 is CASSTQGTAYGYTF. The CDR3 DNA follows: TGTGCCAGCAGTACCCAGGGGACAGCCTATGGCTACACCTTC.